Each of the 17 T cell receptor beta chains below was sequenced from the same sample in a study of human T cells and chemical hapten exposure. Time point given: patch test 1, 2 weeks after DPC sensitization. The treatment here: therapeutic diphenylcyclopropenone sensitization with weekly scalp DPC. TCRdb reprocessed the RACE reads via MiXCR and lists one record per CDR3 protein. This sample has 65,000 to 85,000 distinct CDR3 sequences; around a tenth occur once, and the top ten carry roughly 1.4%. Sequencing used whole blood, obtained in connection with sensitization to the hapten diphenylcyclopropenone (DPC). These receptors came from a woman aged 45-65 years with alopecia areata. Some clones in this sample may be carry-over from other donors' samples.

This clonotype was recorded many times. This chain joins TRBV10-3 and TRBJ2-5; 7 bases fit TRBD2. V shed 6 bases, J shed 1 base, and the junction held 5 bases outside the gene matches. The CDR3 has 14 residues. CDR1 is ENHRY, CDR2 SYGVKD, per germline. CDR3 nucleotide sequence: TGTGCCATCAGACCGGGACTAACCCAAGAGACCCAGTACTTC. Translated: CAIRPGLTQETQYF.

With respect to this clonotype: One junction end disagrees with the germline gene, perhaps due to a read error. The chain carries TRBV7-7 and TRBJ2-1; possibly TRBD2 for D (7 bases). The CDR3 is made up of 18 amino acids. CDR1 and CDR2 from the germline V gene are SSHAT and FNYEAQ (reference sequence). CDR3 sequence: CASSLVSGGQISYNEQFF. The DNA of the CDR3 is TGTGCTAGCAGCTTAGTTTCGGGAGGACAGATCTCCTACAATGAGCAGTTCTTC.

In nucleotides, the CDR3 is TGTGCCAGCATTACAGGGGGACCATATAATTCACCCCTCCACTTT. It codes for CASITGGPYNSPLHF. This sequence joins TRBV28 and TRBJ1-6; 8 bases match TRBD1. CDR3 length: 15 residues. With V trimmed by 7 bases and J by 4 bases, 6 bases remained unmatched. CDR1 is MDHEN and CDR2 is SYDVKM in the germline V gene. Full variable domain (missing parts from reference TRBV28 and TRBJ1-6): DVKVTQSSRYLVKRTGEKVFLECVQDMDHENMFWYRQDPGLGLRLIYFSYDVKMKEKGDIPEGYSVSREKKERFSLILESASTNQTSMYLCASITGGPYNSPLHFGNGTRLTVT.

This clonotype was seen more than once but under ten times. The rearrangement uses TRBV18 and TRBJ1-4, with D uncertain. The germline V and J ends were trimmed by 2 bases and 8 bases, with 9 bases remaining between them. The CDR3 contains 13 residues. Germline V gene data show CDR1 as KGHSH and CDR2 as LQKENI. CDR3 DNA sequence: TGTGCCAGCTCACCAAGGCTGACGGAAAAACTGTTTTTT. This gives the protein CASSPRLTEKLFF.

The rearrangement links TRBV12-3 or TRBV12-4 to TRBJ2-1; 8 bases line up with TRBD2. CDR3 size: 15 residues. The J segment lost 6 bases and the V segment lost 2 bases, leaving 6 bases of the junction unmatched. The CDR3 bases are TGTGCCAGCAGTTTATCCGGACTAGCTTCCAATGAGCAGTTCTTC. It codes for CASSLSGLASNEQFF.

This clonotype was found many times. The J gene is TRBJ1-1, the V gene TRBV27; a weak D match, TRBD1 (6 bases). Trimming took 3 bases from V and 4 from J, leaving 12 bases between them. Germline V gene lookup returns CDR1 MNHEY and CDR2 SMNVEV (reference sequence). There are 14 residues in the CDR3. The DNA for the CDR3 is TGTGCCAGCAGTTTCCACAGGGTAGGCACTGAAGCTTTCTTT. Its translation is CASSFHRVGTEAFF.

The chain employs TRBV7-8 and TRBJ1-2; D unresolved. Looked up from germline, CDR1 is SGHVS and CDR2 is FQNEAQ. The CDR3 covers 17 residues. Trimming removed 2 bases from V and 1 base from J, with 17 bases in between. The CDR3 DNA follows: TGTGCCAGCAGCTTAATCCCAGGTGCCCTCATTAACTATGGCTACACCTTC. Encoded protein: CASSLIPGALINYGYTF. The full variable domain, its missing parts supplied by reference TRBV7-8 and TRBJ1-2, is GAGVSQSPRYKVAKRGQDVALRCDPISGHVSLFWYQQALGQGPEFLTYFQNEAQLDKSGLPSDRFFAERPEGSVSTLKIQRTQQEDSAVYLCASSLIPGALINYGYTFGSGTRLTVV.

This clonotype was seen only a few times. The rearrangement uses TRBV3-1 and TRBJ2-4; D is perhaps TRBD2 (5 bases). Trimming removed 4 bases from V and 0 bases from J, with 7 bases in between. Germline CDR1 and CDR2: LGHDT and YNNKEL (reference sequence). The CDR3 covers 14 residues. CDR3 loop: CASSLGLAKNIQYF. DNA for the CDR3: TGTGCCAGCAGCCTTGGACTAGCCAAAAACATTCAGTACTTC.

The chain combines TRBV29-1 with TRBJ2-2, with D tentatively TRBD2 (5 bases). Trimming removed 3 bases at V and 7 bases at J, with 12 bases between. Germline CDR1 and CDR2: SQVTM and ANQGSEA. The CDR3 is made up of 13 amino acids. CDR3 DNA: TGCAGCGTTGAGTACGCCGGGGACGGGGAGCTGTTTTTT. Translating it yields CSVEYAGDGELFF.

This clonotype was seen many times. The J gene is TRBJ1-6, the V gene TRBV11-2, with 9 bases fitting TRBD1. This CDR3 region has 17 residues. Germline-derived CDR1 and CDR2 are SGHAT and FQNNGV. V lost 6 bases to trimming and J lost 0 bases; unmatched junction nucleotides: 6. The DNA for the CDR3 is TGTGCCAGCAGTCAAGGGACAGGGAGCTCCTATAATTCACCCCTCCACTTT. It codes for CASSQGTGSSYNSPLHF.

This clonotype was observed at least ten times. The chain employs TRBV29-1 and TRBJ1-1, with D unresolved. The V gene's germline CDR1 is SQVTM and CDR2 ANQGSEA. Trimming left V 7 bases short and J 5 bases short, with 14 bases between. This CDR3 region has 12 residues. CDR3 in amino acids: CSAAPTPTEAFF. Here the CDR3 DNA reads TGCAGCGCCGCGCCCACCCCAACTGAAGCTTTCTTT.

This clonotype was seen repeatedly, ten times or more. The V call is TRBV4-3, the J call TRBJ2-7; D unclear. The length of the CDR3 is 15 residues. Germline V lookup: CDR1 LGHNA, CDR2 YSLEER. Trimming cost V 0 bases and J 2 bases, with 11 bases left between them. The DNA of the CDR3 is TGCGCCAGCAGCCAAGATCATGGCTGGACCTACGAGCAGTACTTC. Its translation: CASSQDHGWTYEQYF.

In its sample, this clonotype was seen a few times. The rearrangement uses TRBV7-3 and TRBJ2-1; D may be TRBD2 (5 bases). The V end was cut by 2 bases, the J end by 12 bases, with 11 bases between. CDR1 is SGHTA, CDR2 FQGTGA, per germline. This CDR3 region has 12 residues. The CDR3 coding sequence is TGTGCCAGCAGCTTAGCTTACAGCGGGCAGTTCTTC. Translated, it gives CASSLAYSGQFF.

This clonotype has just a few counts. This sequence joins TRBV7-9 and TRBJ2-7; D is perhaps TRBD1 or TRBD2 (5 bases each). CDR1 is SEHNR, CDR2 FQNEAQ, per germline (reference sequence). The CDR3 totals 14 residues. Trimming removed 5 bases from V and 3 bases from J, with 14 bases in between. The CDR3 here is CASSPTGTVYEQYF. CDR3 coding DNA: TGTGCCAGCAGCCCGACCGGGACGGTCTACGAGCAGTACTTC.

This clonotype was seen a handful of times. The chain joins TRBV19 to TRBJ1-5; TRBD1 is a possible D gene (5 bases). CDR1 and CDR2 from the germline V gene are LNHDA and SQIVND (reference sequence). The CDR3 has 15 amino acids. Trimming pared 6 bases from V and 0 bases from J, leaving 12 bases between. The CDR3 spells CASRKQGYSNQPQHF. In DNA form, the CDR3 reads TGTGCCAGTAGAAAGCAGGGCTATAGCAATCAGCCCCAGCATTTT.

Many counts were recorded for this clonotype. A junction boundary mismatches the germline segment, possibly from a read error. This chain links TRBV4-1 with TRBJ1-5, with a weak D call TRBD1 (5 bases). From germline, CDR1 is MGHRA and CDR2 YSYEKL. This CDR3 has 14 amino acids. CDR3 in amino acids: CASSLAGSNQPQHF. CDR3 nucleotides: TGTGCCAGCAGCTTAGCAGGGAGCAATCAGCCCCAGCATTTT.

Ten or more counts support this clonotype. This chain links TRBV2 with TRBJ1-3; D is ambiguous. The CDR3 is 14 residues long. Per the germline V gene, CDR1 is SNHLY and CDR2 is FYNNEI. Trimming took off 6 bases at V and 0 bases at J, with 9 bases between the two ends. CDR3 in DNA: TGTGCCAGCAGGGTCGATGGCTCTGGAAACACCATATATTTT. This sequence encodes CASRVDGSGNTIYF.